This entry is about one TCR beta chain. The CDR3 spans 20 residues. With V trimmed by 1 base and J by 0 bases, 9 bases remained unmatched. Germline V lookup: CDR1 SGHTA, CDR2 FQGTGA. The entry originates in a study of T cell changes during pregnancy in multiple sclerosis. TCRdb keeps only in-frame clones here, not all; method: immunoSEQ multiplex PCR. Of about 49,000 clones in the sample, 85% to 90% were seen once. This chain joins TRBV7-3 and TRBJ2-6; 10 bases map to TRBD2. This sample comprised peripheral blood, obtained after pregnancy. The sequence derives from a female donor in good health, enrolled as a control in a pregnancy study. CDR3 amino acids: CASSLIPGVAGGSGANVLTF. The CDR3 nucleotides are TGTGCCAGCAGCTTAATCCCCGGGGTAGCGGGGGGCTCTGGGGCCAACGTCCTGACTTTC.